This T cell receptor (beta chain) was observed in a study of T cells in Graves' hyperthyroidism and ophthalmopathy. The CDR3 covers 15 residues. After removal of 4 bases from V and 4 bases from J, the junction contained 6 bases not matched to a gene. From germline, CDR1 is MDHEN and CDR2 SYDVKM. What was amplified from RNA transcripts were TCR beta CDR3 regions. The HTBI primer set served for first-round RT-PCR of the TCR CDR3. Each CDR3 protein is one row after TCRdb ran MiXCR on the multiplex PCR reads. The sample lists 600,000 or so distinct CDR3 sequences; about 15% were seen once. This clonotype was found many times.

The rearrangement joins TRBV28 to TRBJ2-5; TRBD1 matches at 10 bases. Source material: blood. This TCR was sampled from a woman in her 50s with Graves' ophthalmopathy. Here the CDR3 DNA reads TGTGCCAGCAGTTCCCCGGGACAGGGGCGAGAGACCCAGTACTTC. This translates into CASSSPGQGRETQYF. Combining the CDR3 with reference TRBV28 and TRBJ2-5 gives the whole variable domain DVKVTQSSRYLVKRTGEKVFLECVQDMDHENMFWYRQDPGLGLRLIYFSYDVKMKEKGDIPEGYSVSREKKERFSLILESASTNQTSMYLCASSSPGQGRETQYFGPGTRLLVL.